These T cell receptor beta chains were read from a single sample in a study of T cells in Graves' hyperthyroidism and ophthalmopathy. TCRdb reprocessed the multiplex PCR reads via MiXCR and lists one record per CDR3 protein. The sample lists roughly 93,000 distinct CDR3 sequences, around 37% occurring once. Sample: peripheral blood or thyroid tissue (not recorded which). All receptors come from a woman aged 25 to 39 with Graves' hyperthyroidism. The CDR3 runs from the conserved cysteine through the conserved F or W. Each record gives: clone size, V gene, J gene, D gene, CDR3 DNA, CDR3 protein. The D gene is left open where the match is weak. Rows may omit the clone size; those that give it use once, few, many or a size class.

clone size: many; V gene: TRBV6-5; J gene: TRBJ2-7; D gene: -; CDR3 DNA: TGTGCCAGCAGGGAGGGGGGGCCTTCCTACGAGCAGTACTTC; CDR3 protein: CASREGGPSYEQYF
clone size: many; V gene: TRBV6-1; J gene: TRBJ2-2; D gene: -; CDR3 DNA: TGTGCCAGCACGTTCTTAGTCAGGGATGTCACCGGGGAGCTGTTTTTT; CDR3 protein: CASTFLVRDVTGELFF
clone size: many; V gene: TRBV20-1; J gene: TRBJ1-3; D gene: TRBD1; CDR3 DNA: TGCAGTGCTGTCTACCAGGGGGACACCATATATTTT; CDR3 protein: CSAVYQGDTIYF
clone size: many; V gene: TRBV5-6; J gene: TRBJ2-5; D gene: -; CDR3 DNA: TGTGCCAGCAGTGACTGGATCAAAGAGACCCAGTACTTC; CDR3 protein: CASSDWIKETQYF
clone size: many; V gene: TRBV5-1; J gene: TRBJ2-2; D gene: TRBD1; CDR3 DNA: TGCGCCAGCAGCTTGTCGTGGACAGGGACCGGGGAGCTGTTTTTT; CDR3 protein: CASSLSWTGTGELFF
clone size: many; V gene: TRBV10-1; J gene: TRBJ2-2; D gene: -; CDR3 DNA: TGCGCCAGCAGTGATGCGGACCCAATCACCGGGGAGCTGTTTTTT; CDR3 protein: CASSDADPITGELFF
clone size: -; V gene: TRBV25-1; J gene: TRBJ1-1; D gene: -; CDR3 DNA: TGTGCCTGCAGCTTCCAGGGTGGGGCTGAGGCTTTCTTT; CDR3 protein: CACSFQGGAEAFF
clone size: many; V gene: TRBV28; J gene: TRBJ2-6; D gene: -; CDR3 DNA: TGTGCCAGCAGTCGATGGATAGCCGGGGCCAACGTCCTGACTTTC; CDR3 protein: CASSRWIAGANVLTF
clone size: once; V gene: TRBV13; J gene: TRBJ2-2; D gene: -; CDR3 DNA: TGTGCCAGCAGCTTCAGGGGGGGCCGAAGAACCGGGGAGCTGTTTTTT; CDR3 protein: CASSFRGGRRTGELFF
clone size: many; V gene: TRBV7-8; J gene: TRBJ1-5; D gene: -; CDR3 DNA: TGTGCCAGCAGCTTGTGGTGGGGGCCGGGGCAGCCCCAGCATTTT; CDR3 protein: CASSLWWGPGQPQHF
clone size: many; V gene: TRBV7-6; J gene: TRBJ2-7; D gene: -; CDR3 DNA: TGTGCCAGCAGCTCCGGGACATCGAGCTCCTACGAGCAGTACTTC; CDR3 protein: CASSSGTSSSYEQYF
clone size: many; V gene: TRBV5-1; J gene: TRBJ2-7; D gene: -; CDR3 DNA: TGCGCCAGCAGCTTGGTTCCAGGAGAAGGCGAGCAGTACTTC; CDR3 protein: CASSLVPGEGEQYF
clone size: -; V gene: TRBV7-3; J gene: TRBJ2-5; D gene: TRBD1; CDR3 DNA: TGTGCCAGCAGCTTAACAGGGGGCTATCGGGACCAGTACTTC; CDR3 protein: CASSLTGGYRDQYF
clone size: once; V gene: TRBV15; J gene: TRBJ2-7; D gene: -; CDR3 DNA: TGTGCCACCAGCAACCCCAGCAGCCAGGGCTACGAGCAGTACTTC; CDR3 protein: CATSNPSSQGYEQYF
clone size: -; V gene: TRBV7-3; J gene: TRBJ2-5; D gene: -; CDR3 DNA: TGTGCCAGCCGTAGGCAGAATAGCAATCAGCCCCAGTACTTC; CDR3 protein: CASRRQNSNQPQYF
clone size: -; V gene: TRBV13; J gene: TRBJ1-5; D gene: TRBD1; CDR3 DNA: TGTGCCAGCAGCTTGCAGGGGGCGACCCGGGGGGGACAGCCCCAGCATTTT; CDR3 protein: CASSLQGATRGGQPQHF
clone size: many; V gene: TRBV5-5; J gene: TRBJ1-4; D gene: -; CDR3 DNA: TGTGCCAGCAGGTCCCGCGTCTCTAAGGGTGAAAAACTGTTTTTT; CDR3 protein: CASRSRVSKGEKLFF
clone size: medium-sized; V gene: TRBV2; J gene: TRBJ1-5; D gene: TRBD1; CDR3 DNA: TGTGCCAGCGTGCAGGGGGTTGATCAGCCCCAGCATTTT; CDR3 protein: CASVQGVDQPQHF
clone size: many; V gene: TRBV6-6; J gene: TRBJ1-1; D gene: -; CDR3 DNA: TGTGCCAGCATCTCGGATCTGGGTACCACTGAAGCTTTCTTT; CDR3 protein: CASISDLGTTEAFF
clone size: -; V gene: TRBV7-3; J gene: TRBJ2-3; D gene: TRBD2; CDR3 DNA: TGCGCCAGCAGCTTCGGGGGAGCGGGAGGGCCTTATGAAGATACGCAGTATTTT; CDR3 protein: CASSFGGAGGPYEDTQYF
clone size: once; V gene: TRBV15; J gene: TRBJ1-4; D gene: -; CDR3 DNA: TGTGCCACCAGCAGGGACGGCGGGCCCCGGAGGGAAAAACTGTTTTTT; CDR3 protein: CATSRDGGPRREKLFF
clone size: many; V gene: TRBV19; J gene: TRBJ2-2; D gene: -; CDR3 DNA: TGTGCCAGTAGTATCGACAGGAGGACCGGGGAGCTGTTTTTT; CDR3 protein: CASSIDRRTGELFF
clone size: -; V gene: TRBV28; J gene: TRBJ2-7; D gene: -; CDR3 DNA: TGTGCCACCGGGGGCAGGGATAGCTCTGGGGCGCCCGAGCAGTACTTC; CDR3 protein: CATGGRDSSGAPEQYF
clone size: few; V gene: TRBV19; J gene: TRBJ2-2; D gene: -; CDR3 DNA: TGTGCCAGTAGTTTGGGCCCTCAAGAAAAAAACACCGGGGAGCTGTTTTTT; CDR3 protein: CASSLGPQEKNTGELFF
clone size: many; V gene: TRBV12-3/TRBV12-4; J gene: TRBJ1-5; D gene: -; CDR3 DNA: TGTGCCAGCACCACGTTAGGGGGCAATCAGCCCCAGCATTTT; CDR3 protein: CASTTLGGNQPQHF
clone size: -; V gene: TRBV2; J gene: TRBJ1-6; D gene: -; CDR3 DNA: TGTGCCAACAGTGAACTGTACAGGGAGGATTCACCCCTACACTTT; CDR3 protein: CANSELYREDSPLHF